Below are 29 T cell receptor beta chains sequenced from a single sample in a study of T-cell memory formation after mild COVID-19. TCRdb fed the 5' RACE reads into MiXCR, producing one record per CDR3 protein. The top ten clones hold about 2.1% of a sample with about 200,000 distinct CDR3 sequences, around 16% of them seen once. Sequenced material: PBMCs or a T cell subset sorted from them (not recorded which). All receptors come from an adult woman who had mild COVID-19 (a few samples of this study predate the infection). Cell type and time point are not known.

The V and J genes are TRBV6-6 and TRBJ1-5; 7 nucleotides agree with TRBD1. CDR1 and CDR2 (germline): MNHNY, SVGAGI (reference sequence). V trimming: 1 base; J trimming: 6 bases; junction bases outside the gene matches: 9. The CDR3 covers 16 residues. The CDR3, as DNA: TGTGCCAGCAGTTACTTGGAAAGGGGGCTGGGTCAGCCCCAGCATTTT. The encoded protein is CASSYLERGLGQPQHF.

The chain couples TRBV24-1 to TRBJ2-1; the D gene could be TRBD1 or TRBD2 (6 bases each). Trimming cost V 3 bases and J 5 bases, with 22 bases left between them. The V gene's germline CDR1 is KGHDR and CDR2 SFDVKD. The CDR3 totals 18 residues. CDR3 sequence (DNA): TGTGCCACCAGTGATCCTCCCCTGGGGGGCCGCCACAACAATGAGCAGTTCTTC. This sequence encodes CATSDPPLGGRHNNEQFF.

The chain links TRBV7-2 to TRBJ2-2; D unresolved. CDR3 size: 12 residues. From germline, CDR1 is SGHTA and CDR2 FQGNSA. Trimming removed 0 bases from V and 9 bases from J, with 5 bases in between. The CDR3 reads CASSLARRELFF. The DNA of the CDR3 is TGTGCCAGCAGCTTAGCGAGAAGGGAGCTGTTTTTT.

Only a few counts were recorded for this clonotype. The chain employs TRBV5-4 and TRBJ2-7; 10 nucleotides agree with TRBD2. After removal of 3 bases from V and 1 base from J, the junction contained 4 bases not matched to a gene. Germline CDR1 reads SGHNT; CDR2 reads YYREEE (reference sequence). CDR3 size: 15 residues. The CDR3 DNA sequence: TGTGCCAGCAGCTCCAGCGGGAGGGAGTCCTACGAGCAGTACTTC. Translation gives CASSSSGRESYEQYF.

A few counts support this clonotype. J is TRBJ1-1 and V is TRBV6-1, with a tentative D call TRBD1 (5 bases). Trimming shortened V by 10 bases and J by 4 bases, and 16 bases separated the two germline ends. The CDR3 runs to 13 residues. CDR1 is MNHNS, CDR2 SASEGT, per germline. The CDR3 nucleotides are TGTGCCACATTCGTAAGGGGTGGCACTGAAGCTTTCTTT. Protein: CATFVRGGTEAFF.

The rearrangement links TRBV20-1 to TRBJ1-2; D is possibly TRBD1 (5 bases). V lost 7 bases and J 8 bases, leaving 14 bases between the germline ends. The CDR3 contains 11 residues. The germline CDR1 and CDR2 sequences are DFQATT and SNEGSKA (reference sequence). CDR3 DNA sequence: TGCAGTGTGGTGTTCGGGGACGGCTACACCTTC. Its translation: CSVVFGDGYTF.

This chain uses TRBV29-1 with TRBJ2-5; maybe TRBD1 (7 bases). The CDR3 is made up of 12 amino acids. CDR1 and CDR2 from the germline V gene are SQVTM and ANQGSEA. Trimming shortened V by 3 bases and J by 5 bases, and 10 bases separated the two germline ends. The CDR3 here is CSVDSGGETQYF. As DNA, the CDR3 is TGCAGCGTTGACTCAGGGGGGGAGACCCAGTACTTC.

The CDR3 DNA is TGTGCCAGCAGCCGCGGGGCCCCATCCTACGAGCAGTACTTC. Translating gives CASSRGAPSYEQYF. V usage is TRBV7-2 and J usage is TRBJ2-7; D possibly corresponds to TRBD2 (6 bases). The germline V and J ends were trimmed by 5 bases and 1 base, with 12 bases remaining between them. Germline CDR1 is SGHTA and CDR2 is FQGNSA. The CDR3 sequence is 14 residues long. The whole variable domain, filled in from reference TRBV7-2 and TRBJ2-7, reads GAGVSQSPSNKVTEKGKDVELRCDPISGHTALYWYRQSLGQGLEFLIYFQGNSAPDKSGLPSDRFSAERTGGSVSTLTIQRTQQEDSAVYLCASSRGAPSYEQYFGPGTRLTVT.

The chain joins TRBV4-3 to TRBJ2-1, with 7 bases lining up with TRBD2. Germline CDR1 reads LGHNA; CDR2 reads YSLEER. The V and J ends lost 0 bases and 10 bases, in that order; junction bases with no gene match: 9. The CDR3 runs to 15 residues. The CDR3 DNA is TGCGCCAGCAGCCAAGAATCGGGGAGGGTCCACGAGCAGTTCTTC. Residues: CASSQESGRVHEQFF.

By sample share, this clonotype is medium-sized (0.01 to 0.1%). V and J are TRBV7-2 and TRBJ2-3, with no clear D. Germline CDR1 SGHTA, CDR2 FQGNSA. With 1 base removed from V and 0 bases from J, the gap between germline ends came to 11 bases. The CDR3 is 16 residues long. This chain's CDR3 is CASSLVLPTSTDTQYF. The CDR3 region has the DNA TGTGCCAGCAGCTTAGTTCTACCAACTAGCACAGATACGCAGTATTTT.

The V gene is TRBV5-6, the J gene TRBJ2-2, with D hard to call. The V end was cut by 3 bases, the J end by 0 bases, with 3 bases between. Germline V gene sequence: CDR1 SGHDT, CDR2 YYEEEE. CDR3 length: 13 residues. CDR3 amino acids: CASSSTNTGELFF. CDR3 sequence (DNA): TGTGCCAGCAGCTCCACGAACACCGGGGAGCTGTTTTTT. The variable domain in full, with the rest retrieved from reference TRBV5-6 and TRBJ2-2, is DAGVTQSPTHLIKTRGQQVTLRCSPKSGHDTVSWYQQALGQGPQFIFQYYEEEERQRGNFPDRFSGHQFPNYSSELNVNALLLGDSALYLCASSSTNTGELFFGEGSRLTVL.

The chain joins TRBV7-6 to TRBJ2-1; possible D gene TRBD2, 6 bases. V was pared by 5 bases and J by 9 bases, with 11 bases between. This CDR3 region has 12 residues. Germline CDR1 SGHVS, CDR2 FNYEAQ. The CDR3 region is CASSTGVTEQFF. In nucleotides, the CDR3 is TGTGCCAGCAGCACGGGGGTTACTGAGCAGTTCTTC.

The sample holds many counts of this clonotype. The chain couples TRBV14 to TRBJ2-4; a possible D gene is TRBD1 (8 bases). The germline V gene encodes CDR1 SGHDN and CDR2 FVKESK. V was shortened by 4 bases and J by 6 bases, with 22 bases between the two germline ends. This CDR3 is 17 amino acids long. The CDR3 sequence: CASSPGQGGVLRNIQYF. DNA for the CDR3: TGTGCCAGCAGCCCAGGACAGGGAGGGGTTCTTAGAAACATTCAGTACTTC.

In its sample, this clonotype was seen a few times. This chain connects TRBV7-8 to TRBJ2-1, with 12 bases that match TRBD1. With 5 bases clipped from V and 9 bases from J, the junction kept 8 bases outside the gene matches. From germline, CDR1 is SGHVS and CDR2 FQNEAQ. The CDR3 extends over 15 amino acids. In DNA form, the CDR3 reads TGTGCCAGCAGCCTACGGGACAGGGGGCCAAGTGAGCAGTTCTTC. This encodes CASSLRDRGPSEQFF. Based on the CDR3 plus reference TRBV7-8 and TRBJ2-1, the full variable domain is GAGVSQSPRYKVAKRGQDVALRCDPISGHVSLFWYQQALGQGPEFLTYFQNEAQLDKSGLPSDRFFAERPEGSVSTLKIQRTQQEDSAVYLCASSLRDRGPSEQFFGPGTRLTVL.

The table lists this clonotype with a few counts. The rearrangement uses TRBV7-2 and TRBJ2-1; D gene uncertain. V gave up 1 base and J gave up 5 bases, with 6 bases separating them. The CDR3 contains 13 residues. The germline CDR1 and CDR2 sequences are SGHTA and FQGNSA. The CDR3: CASSLDNHNEQFF. Written as DNA, the CDR3 is TGTGCCAGCAGCTTAGACAACCACAATGAGCAGTTCTTC.

The chain has TRBV12-5 and TRBJ2-7; D not certain. CDR1 and CDR2 (germline): LGHNT, FRNRAP. The V end was cut by 1 base, the J end by 3 bases, with 1 base between. The CDR3 loop spans 11 amino acids. As DNA, the CDR3 is TGTGCTAGTGGTTTGGACTACGAGCAGTACTTC. Translated, it gives CASGLDYEQYF.

V is TRBV18 and J is TRBJ2-3; 11 bases match TRBD2. J lost 6 bases, V lost 8 bases, and 7 bases had no gene match. This CDR3 region has 14 residues. From germline, CDR1 is KGHSH and CDR2 LQKENI. For the CDR3, the DNA is TGTGCCAGCAAAACTAGCGGGGGTCTGGATACGCAGTATTTT. Its translation: CASKTSGGLDTQYF.

This clonotype was counted between two and nine times. The J gene is TRBJ2-1, the V gene TRBV6-2 or TRBV6-3, with 7 nucleotides matching TRBD1. J was trimmed by 6 bases and V by 5 bases; bases with no gene match: 13. The CDR3 covers 16 residues. CDR1 and CDR2 (germline): MNHEY, SVGEGT. The CDR3 loop is CASSDRDRAVGNEQFF. Written as DNA, the CDR3 is TGTGCCAGCAGTGACCGAGACAGGGCAGTTGGCAATGAGCAGTTCTTC.

In its sample, this clonotype was seen many times. The rearrangement joins TRBV9 to TRBJ2-5; tentatively, D is TRBD1 (6 bases). Trimming took 0 bases from V and 1 from J, leaving 10 bases between them. The CDR3 spans 15 residues. The germline gives CDR1 SGDLS, CDR2 YYNGEE. The CDR3 loop reads CASSVGTVPQETQYF. CDR3 nucleotide sequence: TGTGCCAGCAGCGTAGGGACAGTCCCCCAAGAGACCCAGTACTTC.

This clonotype appeared a few times. This chain connects TRBV11-2 to TRBJ2-1; TRBD2 matches at 12 bases. V was pared by 5 bases and J by 8 bases, with 10 bases of the junction left unmatched. Germline CDR1 SGHAT, CDR2 FQNNGV. The CDR3 has 16 amino acids. CDR3 region: CASSASLAGGQYEQFF. The CDR3 nucleotides are TGTGCCAGCAGCGCCAGCCTAGCGGGAGGGCAGTATGAGCAGTTCTTC. Full variable domain (missing parts from reference TRBV11-2 and TRBJ2-1): EAGVAQSPRYKIIEKRQSVAFWCNPISGHATLYWYQQILGQGPKLLIQFQNNGVVDDSQLPKDRFSAERLKGVDSTLKIQPAKLEDSAVYLCASSASLAGGQYEQFFGPGTRLTVL.

This clonotype has just a few counts. The chain uses TRBV7-2 and TRBJ1-1; TRBD1 matches 10 bases. Trimming took 4 bases from V and 3 from J; bases not matched to a gene: 2. The CDR3 contains 14 residues. CDR1 is SGHTA, CDR2 FQGNSA, per germline. The CDR3 DNA is TGTGCCAGCAGCTGGACAGGGGGGGACACTGAAGCTTTCTTT. Residues: CASSWTGGDTEAFF.

This clonotype was seen only a few times. The chain is built from TRBV12-3 or TRBV12-4 and TRBJ1-2, with TRBD1 matching 7 bases. The V and J ends lost 4 bases and 5 bases, in that order; junction bases with no gene match: 4. This CDR3 is built from 13 residues. CDR3 in DNA: TGTGCCAGCAGTTCCTCGACAGGGTATGGCTACACCTTC. Its translation is CASSSSTGYGYTF.

This clonotype was seen a few times. The V call is TRBV7-2, the J call TRBJ2-7; TRBD1 matches 8 bases. With V trimmed by 2 bases and J by 5 bases, 8 bases remained unmatched. The CDR3 contains 15 residues. CDR1 is SGHTA, CDR2 FQGNSA, per germline. Here the CDR3 reads CASSLIAGGSNEQYF. The CDR3, as DNA: TGTGCCAGCAGCTTAATTGCAGGGGGCTCGAACGAGCAGTACTTC.

The genes are TRBV5-1 and TRBJ1-2; D is undetermined. Trimming removed 5 bases at V and 4 bases at J, with 18 bases between. This CDR3 is 15 amino acids long. Per germline, CDR1 SGHRS and CDR2 YFSETQ. The CDR3 DNA follows: TGCGCCAGCAGAATCAACCTGGGAGAAAGCTATGGCTACACCTTC. It translates to CASRINLGESYGYTF.

V gene TRBV12-3 or TRBV12-4 combines with J gene TRBJ1-2, with 9 bases lining up with TRBD1. CDR3 length: 16 amino acids. With V trimmed by 5 bases and J by 8 bases, 15 bases remained unmatched. CDR3 sequence reads: CASSLGPQGATGGYTF. The CDR3 DNA sequence: TGTGCCAGCAGTCTAGGACCACAGGGGGCTACGGGCGGCTACACCTTC.

The chain employs TRBV5-1 and TRBJ2-2, with 11 bases that match TRBD1. In germline, CDR1 is SGHRS, CDR2 YFSETQ. Trimming cost V 4 bases and J 4 bases; bases outside gene matches: 9. The CDR3 covers 17 residues. The CDR3 loop reads CASSTGQGASGTGELFF. CDR3 nucleotides: TGCGCCAGCAGCACCGGACAGGGGGCGAGTGGCACCGGGGAGCTGTTTTTT.

This CDR3 is CASSQSGSSYEQYF. The CDR3 coding sequence is TGTGCCAGCAGTCAAAGTGGGAGTTCCTACGAGCAGTACTTC. This chain joins TRBV12-3 or TRBV12-4 and TRBJ2-7; possibly TRBD2 for D (5 bases). The CDR3 loop spans 14 amino acids. Trimming shortened V by 5 bases and J by 1 base, and 12 bases separated the two germline ends.

This clonotype was seen ten or more times. The chain links TRBV5-1 to TRBJ2-5; TRBD1 matches at 11 bases. Germline-derived CDR1 and CDR2 are SGHRS and YFSETQ. The CDR3 has 14 amino acids. Germline trimming cut 5 bases from V and 5 bases from J; bases unmatched to any gene: 5. CDR3 residues: CASSRTGGRETQYF. For the CDR3, the DNA is TGCGCCAGCAGTCGGACAGGGGGCAGGGAGACCCAGTACTTC.

The chain carries TRBV5-6 and TRBJ2-7; D is unclear. V shed 3 bases and J shed 3 bases, with 10 bases lying between them. The CDR3 has 13 amino acids. The germline CDR1 and CDR2 sequences are SGHDT and YYEEEE. This chain's CDR3 is CASSSLSSYEQYF. The CDR3 nucleotides are TGTGCCAGCAGCTCCCTGTCCAGCTACGAGCAGTACTTC.